A selection of T cell receptor beta chains follows, all from one sample in a study of blood T cell repertoires in COVID-19. The assay was immunoSEQ multiplex PCR, and TCRdb's table has in-frame clones only and misses some. The sample records tens of thousands of clones, about 74% being singletons. What was sequenced was peripheral blood. The receptors originated from a man aged 70-80 years with COVID-19, enrolled during active disease. The CDR3 runs from the conserved cysteine through the conserved F or W. D genes are given only for firm matches. Clone size is stated in some rows and not others, as once, few, many or a class when expanded.

CDR3 DNA	CDR3 protein	clone size	V gene	D gene	J gene
TGCGCCAGCAGCTTGTTGGGGCAAGGTGAGCAGTTCTTC	CASSLLGQGEQFF	-	TRBV5-1	-	TRBJ2-1
TGTGCCAGCAGCTTGGGGACTAGTCGTACGCAGTATTTT	CASSLGTSRTQYF	-	TRBV11-3	TRBD2	TRBJ2-3
TGCAGCGTTGAAAGTCTAACCTCTTACAATGAGCAGTTCTTC	CSVESLTSYNEQFF	-	TRBV29-1	-	TRBJ2-1
TGTGCCAGCAGCGTAGGAACGGGACAGGGGTACTATGGCTACACCTTC	CASSVGTGQGYYGYTF	-	TRBV9	TRBD1	TRBJ1-2
TGTGCCAGTAGTATAGATGCCGGGACTAGCGGGAGCTGGGTCAAAAACATTCAGTACTTC	CASSIDAGTSGSWVKNIQYF	-	TRBV19	TRBD2	TRBJ2-4
TGCGCCAGCAGCCAAGATTGGGTACAGGCCGAGGCGTCCGAGCAGTACTTC	CASSQDWVQAEASEQYF	once	TRBV4-3	-	TRBJ2-7
TGTGCCAGCAGCCTAGCGGGAGGAGTGAACGAGCAGTACTTC	CASSLAGGVNEQYF	-	TRBV11-3	TRBD2	TRBJ2-7
TGTGCCAGCAGTGGCCCCCTGGGAGTGGAAAAACTGTTTTTT	CASSGPLGVEKLFF	-	TRBV28	-	TRBJ1-4
TGTGCCAGCAGCTCCGGCAGGAACTATGGCTACACCTTC	CASSSGRNYGYTF	-	TRBV7-2	-	TRBJ1-2
TGTGCCAGCAGCTTGACCGCACCCAGGACATTGAACACTGAAGCTTTCTTT	CASSLTAPRTLNTEAFF	-	TRBV3-1/TRBV3-2	-	TRBJ1-1
TGTGCCAGCAGCCATATCACAGATACGCAGTATTTT	CASSHITDTQYF	-	TRBV16	-	TRBJ2-3
TGTGCCAGTAGTATGGTCAGGGTGAGCACAGATACGCAGTATTTT	CASSMVRVSTDTQYF	-	TRBV19	-	TRBJ2-3
TGTGCCAGCAGTTACGGCATACCAGGAATCTATGGCTACACCTTC	CASSYGIPGIYGYTF	-	TRBV6-2/TRBV6-3	-	TRBJ1-2
TGTGCCAGCAGCTTAGCTTCCGGAGCGGGAGGACAAGAGACCCAGTACTTC	CASSLASGAGGQETQYF	-	TRBV7-6	TRBD2	TRBJ2-5
TGCGCCAGCAGCTTGGCCAATCGGGATCCGGGACTAGCGGGAGGGTCTACCTACGAGCAGTACTTC	CASSLANRDPGLAGGSTYEQYF	few	TRBV5-1	TRBD2	TRBJ2-7
TGTGCCAGCTCACCGACGGGACTAGCGAGAACAACCCGGATCACCGGGGAGCTGTTTTTT	CASSPTGLARTTRITGELFF	few	TRBV18	TRBD2	TRBJ2-2
TGCAGCGTTAATAGACAGGGGGTTTACGAGCAGTACTTC	CSVNRQGVYEQYF	-	TRBV29-1	TRBD1	TRBJ2-7
TGTGCTAGTGGTTTGACGGGACAGGGCCCCTATGGCTACACCTTC	CASGLTGQGPYGYTF	-	TRBV12-5	TRBD1	TRBJ1-2
TGTGCCAGCTCACCGACAGGGGTACAGGAGACCCAGTACTTC	CASSPTGVQETQYF	-	TRBV18	TRBD1	TRBJ2-5
TGTGCCAGCAGTTTATCGATACAGTCCTATGGCTACACCTTC	CASSLSIQSYGYTF	-	TRBV27	-	TRBJ1-2
TGTGCCAGCAGTTTATTGGTCGGCAGGGGAAACAACTATGGCTACACCTTC	CASSLLVGRGNNYGYTF	-	TRBV28	-	TRBJ1-2
TGCGCCAGCAGCCAAGCTGACAGGGGCTATGGCTACACCTTC	CASSQADRGYGYTF	-	TRBV4-1	TRBD1	TRBJ1-2
TGTGCCAGCAGCTTGGAGGGCGGGAGGAGCGCGGAGCAGTACTTC	CASSLEGGRSAEQYF	-	TRBV5-4	TRBD2	TRBJ2-7
TGTGCCAGCAGCTCCCACAGGGGTTTGGGTAGTGAGCAGTTCTTC	CASSSHRGLGSEQFF	-	TRBV11-2	TRBD1	TRBJ2-1
TGTGCCAGCAGCTTGCCCCGGGACGGGACTAGCACAGATACGCAGTATTTT	CASSLPRDGTSTDTQYF	few	TRBV7-8	-	TRBJ2-3
TGTGCCAGCAGCTTAGGGGGCCGTTTGAATCAGCCCCAGCATTTT	CASSLGGRLNQPQHF	few	TRBV7-2	-	TRBJ1-5
TGTGCCAGTAGTACCCAAAGGGGCACTGAAGCTTTCTTT	CASSTQRGTEAFF	-	TRBV19	-	TRBJ1-1
TGTGCCAGCAGCTTGGTACAGGGCCTGAACACTGAAGCTTTCTTT	CASSLVQGLNTEAFF	many	TRBV5-4	-	TRBJ1-1
TGTGCCAGTACGAGGGACTCCCGGTGGGCCGGGGAGCTGTTTTTT	CASTRDSRWAGELFF	-	TRBV19	-	TRBJ2-2
TGTGCCAGCAGTCCAACAGGGGGCAGGAACACTGAAGCTTTCTTT	CASSPTGGRNTEAFF	-	TRBV27	TRBD1	TRBJ1-1
TGTGCCAGCAGTGGGCTGGCCAAAAACATTCAGTACTTC	CASSGLAKNIQYF	-	TRBV2	-	TRBJ2-4
TGTGCCAGCAGCATTCAGGGGGTTCAGTACTTC	CASSIQGVQYF	-	TRBV7-2	TRBD1	TRBJ2-7
TGCGCCAGCAGCTTGAAGTTGGGGAGCGGACCCTACGAGCAGTACTTC	CASSLKLGSGPYEQYF	few	TRBV5-1	-	TRBJ2-7
TGTGCCAGCAGTTTTTCCGCGGGAGGGCCCTCCTACGAGCAGTACTTC	CASSFSAGGPSYEQYF	few	TRBV6-2/TRBV6-3	TRBD2	TRBJ2-7
TGTGCCAGTAGTATGGCAGGGGGCCTACACACCGGGGAGCTGTTTTTT	CASSMAGGLHTGELFF	-	TRBV19	TRBD1	TRBJ2-2
TGCGCCAGCAGCTTGGGGCAGGGGGCTTTTGGCTACACCTTC	CASSLGQGAFGYTF	-	TRBV5-1	TRBD1	TRBJ1-2
TGTGCCAGCAGTTACTCGATAGCGGCGAAAGAGACCCAGTACTTC	CASSYSIAAKETQYF	-	TRBV6-5	-	TRBJ2-5
TGTGCCAGCAGTTTAGGGACAGGGTCGGGGGAGACCCAGTACTTC	CASSLGTGSGETQYF	-	TRBV28	TRBD1	TRBJ2-5
TGTGCCAGCAGCTTAGGTGGCAGGGGCGGCACCGGGGAGCTGTTTTTT	CASSLGGRGGTGELFF	-	TRBV11-3	-	TRBJ2-2
TGTGCCAGCAGCTTAGCACTAGCGGGTAACAATGAGCAGTTCTTC	CASSLALAGNNEQFF	-	TRBV7-6	TRBD2	TRBJ2-1
TGTGCCAGCAACCGGGGGACAGTCGCAGCTTTCTTT	CASNRGTVAAFF	-	TRBV28	TRBD1	TRBJ1-1
TGCAGCTCTGGGGGGGGTTTCACAGATACGCAGTATTTT	CSSGGGFTDTQYF	-	TRBV29-1	TRBD2	TRBJ2-3
TGTGCCAGCTCACGGGGACTAGCGGGAAATGAGCAGTTCTTC	CASSRGLAGNEQFF	-	TRBV18	TRBD2	TRBJ2-1
TGTGCCAGCAGTTCGGTTCGCGGATATCAGCCCCAGCATTTT	CASSSVRGYQPQHF	-	TRBV6-5	-	TRBJ1-5
TGTGCCAGCAGCCAACGACTAGTTGGGGAGACCCAGTACTTC	CASSQRLVGETQYF	-	TRBV3-1/TRBV3-2	-	TRBJ2-5
TGTGCCAGCAGTACGCCTGCTACAGGATCGCAGTACTTC	CASSTPATGSQYF	-	TRBV6-5	-	TRBJ2-7
TGCGCCAGCGGCCAAATTGGACAGGGGCTTGGGGGCACAGATACGCAGTATTTT	CASGQIGQGLGGTDTQYF	-	TRBV5-1	TRBD1	TRBJ2-3
TGCGCCAGCAGCCAGTATCCCGGGACTAGCGGGAGTGGGGAGCAGTACTTC	CASSQYPGTSGSGEQYF	many	TRBV4-1	TRBD2	TRBJ2-7
TGTGCCAGCAGGACACAGAGCTCCTATAATTCACCCCTCCACTTT	CASRTQSSYNSPLHF	once	TRBV6-5	-	TRBJ1-6